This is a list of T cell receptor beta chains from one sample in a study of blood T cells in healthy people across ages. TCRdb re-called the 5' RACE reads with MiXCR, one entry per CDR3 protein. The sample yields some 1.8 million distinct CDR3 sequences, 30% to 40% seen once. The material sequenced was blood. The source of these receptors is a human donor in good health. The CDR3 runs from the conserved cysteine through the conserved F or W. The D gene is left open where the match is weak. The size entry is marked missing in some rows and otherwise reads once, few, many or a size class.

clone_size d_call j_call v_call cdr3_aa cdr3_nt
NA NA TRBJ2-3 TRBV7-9 CASSSFRGYTDTQYF TGTGCCAGCAGCTCCTTCAGGGGTTACACAGATACGCAGTATTTT
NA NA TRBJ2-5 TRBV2 CASSYYGQETQYF TGTGCCAGCAGTTATTACGGCCAAGAGACCCAGTACTTC
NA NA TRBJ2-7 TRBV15 CATSREPGPGLGYEQYF TGTGCCACCAGCAGGGAGCCGGGACCTGGGTTGGGCTACGAGCAGTACTTC
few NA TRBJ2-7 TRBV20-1 CSARDAGVNEQYF TGCAGTGCTAGAGATGCAGGGGTCAACGAGCAGTACTTC
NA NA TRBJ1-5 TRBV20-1 CSAREDGSYQPQHF TGCAGTGCTAGAGAGGACGGCTCTTATCAGCCCCAGCATTTT
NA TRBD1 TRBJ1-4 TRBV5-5 CASSPPNDRGSEKLFF TGTGCCAGCAGCCCTCCAAATGACAGGGGGTCTGAAAAACTGTTTTTT
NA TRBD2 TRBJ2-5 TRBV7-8 CASSSRTGLAGGIRKTQYF TGTGCCAGCAGCTCCCGGACAGGACTAGCGGGGGGGATTCGGAAGACCCAGTACTTC
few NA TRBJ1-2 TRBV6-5 CASSSGSWGHGYTF TGTGCCAGCAGTTCGGGTTCATGGGGGCACGGCTACACCTTC
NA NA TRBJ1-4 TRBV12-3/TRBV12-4 CASIINEKLFF TGTGCCAGCATAATAAATGAAAAACTGTTTTTT
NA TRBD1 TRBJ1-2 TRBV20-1 CSARDRRTGYGYTF TGCAGTGCTAGAGATCGTAGGACAGGGTATGGCTACACCTTC
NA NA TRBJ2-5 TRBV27 CASSSNREEQYF TGTGCCAGTAGTTCCAACAGGGAAGAGCAGTACTTC
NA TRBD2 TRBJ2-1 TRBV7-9 CASSPLAFAYNEQFF TGTGCCAGCAGCCCACTAGCGTTCGCCTACAATGAGCAGTTCTTC
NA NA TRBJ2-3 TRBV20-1 CSAIVRGDTQYF TGCAGTGCTATCGTCCGAGGGGATACGCAGTATTTT
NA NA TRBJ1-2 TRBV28 CASKRTGGEGYTF TGTGCCAGCAAAAGAACCGGGGGAGAAGGCTACACCTTC
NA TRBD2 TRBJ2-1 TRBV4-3 CASSQETSGGLVADYNEQFF TGCGCCAGCAGCCAGGAGACTAGCGGGGGGCTAGTAGCCGACTACAATGAGCAGTTCTTC
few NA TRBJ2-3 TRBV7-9 CASSSRVRDMQYF TGTGCCAGCAGCTCCAGGGTACGGGATATGCAGTATTTT
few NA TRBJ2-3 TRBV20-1 CSASSPGPSTDTQYF TGCAGTGCTAGCAGCCCCGGACCCTCCACAGATACGCAGTATTTT
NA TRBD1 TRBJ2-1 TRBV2 CASSPTGASGNEQFF TGTGCCAGCAGTCCGACAGGGGCGAGCGGCAATGAGCAGTTCTTC
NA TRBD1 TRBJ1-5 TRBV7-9 CASSLASDRGWNNQPQHF TGTGCCAGCAGCTTAGCATCGGACAGGGGCTGGAACAATCAGCCCCAGCATTTT
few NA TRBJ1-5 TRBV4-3 CASSPTRHSNQPQHF TGCGCCAGCAGCCCAACGCGTCATAGCAATCAGCCCCAGCATTTT
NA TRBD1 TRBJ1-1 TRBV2 CASRDTTGVAEAFF TGTGCCAGCAGGGACACCACAGGGGTGGCTGAAGCTTTCTTT
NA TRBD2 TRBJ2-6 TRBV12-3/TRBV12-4 CASSYTSGRSGANVLTF TGTGCCAGCAGCTATACTAGCGGGAGGTCTGGGGCCAACGTCCTGACTTTC
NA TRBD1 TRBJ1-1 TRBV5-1 CASSSQPGQTITEAFF TGCGCCAGCAGCTCCCAACCGGGACAGACAATTACTGAAGCTTTCTTT
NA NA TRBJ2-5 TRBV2 CASSILQIREQETQYF TGTGCCAGCAGTATCCTTCAAATTAGGGAACAAGAGACCCAGTACTTC
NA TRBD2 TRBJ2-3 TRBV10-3 CAITTLAGATTDTQYF TGTGCCATTACCACACTAGCGGGGGCCACCACAGATACGCAGTATTTT
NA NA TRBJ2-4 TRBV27 CASSLLAGRIGGNIQCF TGTGCCAGCAGTTTATTAGCAGGGAGGATAGGAGGAAACATTCAGTGCTTC
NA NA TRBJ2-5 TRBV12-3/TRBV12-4 CASSEPNQETQYF TGTGCCAGCAGTGAACCAAACCAAGAGACCCAGTACTTC
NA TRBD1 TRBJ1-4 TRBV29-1 CSVLDRDHEKLFF TGCAGCGTCCTAGACAGGGACCATGAAAAACTGTTTTTT
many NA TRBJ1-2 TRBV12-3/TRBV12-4 CASSLDYYGYTF TGTGCCAGCAGTTTAGACTACTATGGCTACACCTTC
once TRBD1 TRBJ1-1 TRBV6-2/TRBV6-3 CASRTLTGVTGGRTEAFF TGTGCCAGCAGGACATTGACAGGGGTTACAGGGGGGCGAACTGAAGCTTTCTTT
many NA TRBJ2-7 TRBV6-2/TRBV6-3 CASADTTYEQYF TGTGCCAGCGCTGACACAACCTACGAGCAGTACTTC
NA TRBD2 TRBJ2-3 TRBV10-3 CATILADPTDTQYF TGTGCCACCATTCTAGCGGACCCCACAGATACGCAGTATTTT
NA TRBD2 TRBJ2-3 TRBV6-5 CASSGLAGGPADTQYF TGTGCCAGCAGCGGACTAGCGGGGGGGCCCGCAGATACGCAGTATTTT
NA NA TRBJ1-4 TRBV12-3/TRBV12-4 CASSLGRTGELFF TGTGCCAGCAGTTTGGGCAGGACCGGAGAACTGTTTTTT
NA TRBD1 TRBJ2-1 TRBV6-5 CASTPDRTQETQFF TGTGCCAGCACCCCGGACAGGACCCAAGAGACCCAGTTCTTC
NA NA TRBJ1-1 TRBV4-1 CASSQDFLTEDTDAFF TGCGCCAGCAGCCAAGATTTTTTGACCGAGGACACTGACGCTTTCTTT
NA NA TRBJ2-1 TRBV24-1 CATSVATRGGTYNEQFF TGTGCCACCAGTGTCGCGACGCGGGGAGGAACGTACAATGAGCAGTTCTTC
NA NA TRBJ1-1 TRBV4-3 CASSQAPGEAFF TGCGCCAGCAGCCAAGCCCCGGGCGAAGCTTTCTTT
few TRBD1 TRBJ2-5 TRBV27 CASSLTGQGIETQYF TGTGCCAGCAGTCTTACGGGACAGGGGATAGAGACCCAGTACTTC
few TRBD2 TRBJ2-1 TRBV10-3 CASQGLERYNEQFF TGTGCCTCGCAAGGACTAGAAAGATACAATGAGCAGTTCTTC
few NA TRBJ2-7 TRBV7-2 CASRDPRGGYEQYF TGTGCCAGCAGAGACCCCCGTGGAGGCTACGAGCAGTACTTC
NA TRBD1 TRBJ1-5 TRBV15 CATRVGQANQPQHF TGTGCCACCAGGGTAGGACAGGCCAATCAGCCCCAGCATTTT
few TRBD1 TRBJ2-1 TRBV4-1 CASSQENRGSYNEQFF TGCGCCAGCAGCCAAGAGAACAGGGGCTCCTACAATGAGCAGTTCTTC
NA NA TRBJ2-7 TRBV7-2 CASSSGHLSYEQYF TGTGCCAGCAGCTCAGGACACCTATCCTACGAGCAGTACTTC
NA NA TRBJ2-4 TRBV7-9 CASSSKRMTGGLYKNTQYF TGTGCCAGCAGCTCCAAAAGAATGACTGGAGGTCTCTACAAAAACACTCAGTACTTC